This T cell receptor (beta chain) came from a study of shared clonotypes between healthy human individuals. Study conclusions and caveats: It was the non-shared clonotypes that had lower generation probabilities than clonotypes shared by all four donors. Four donors showed sharing of about 4.6% of naive CD4 clonotypes. Generally, estimated richness proved larger in naive subsets than it did in memory subsets.

Naive CD8 cells comprised CD45RO-negative, CCR7-positively selected cells, excluding terminally differentiated effector memory CD45RA+ cells. V was pared by 9 bases and J by 8 bases, with 19 bases between. The CDR3 totals 13 residues. The germline gives CDR1 MNHEY, CDR2 SMNVEV (reference sequence). In regard to this clone: Its antigen is as yet unknown.

Per the study methods: ImmunoSEQ junction-only sequences lacked quality scores, so their filtering differed. Data came from immunoSEQ multiplex PCR; TCRdb stores just in-frame clones and leaves some out. That table is the source of V, J and clone size, and D and trimming were worked out from the DNA. This sample has about 680,000 clones, with about 92% found just once. The receptor was derived from a man under 40 in good health. Sequenced input: naive CD8+ T cells sorted from blood. The rearrangement links TRBV27 to TRBJ1-1; D gene uncertain. The CDR3 spells CASKRAVVTEAFF. DNA of the CDR3: TGTGCCAGTAAGAGGGCAGTAGTGACAGAAGCTTTCTTT.